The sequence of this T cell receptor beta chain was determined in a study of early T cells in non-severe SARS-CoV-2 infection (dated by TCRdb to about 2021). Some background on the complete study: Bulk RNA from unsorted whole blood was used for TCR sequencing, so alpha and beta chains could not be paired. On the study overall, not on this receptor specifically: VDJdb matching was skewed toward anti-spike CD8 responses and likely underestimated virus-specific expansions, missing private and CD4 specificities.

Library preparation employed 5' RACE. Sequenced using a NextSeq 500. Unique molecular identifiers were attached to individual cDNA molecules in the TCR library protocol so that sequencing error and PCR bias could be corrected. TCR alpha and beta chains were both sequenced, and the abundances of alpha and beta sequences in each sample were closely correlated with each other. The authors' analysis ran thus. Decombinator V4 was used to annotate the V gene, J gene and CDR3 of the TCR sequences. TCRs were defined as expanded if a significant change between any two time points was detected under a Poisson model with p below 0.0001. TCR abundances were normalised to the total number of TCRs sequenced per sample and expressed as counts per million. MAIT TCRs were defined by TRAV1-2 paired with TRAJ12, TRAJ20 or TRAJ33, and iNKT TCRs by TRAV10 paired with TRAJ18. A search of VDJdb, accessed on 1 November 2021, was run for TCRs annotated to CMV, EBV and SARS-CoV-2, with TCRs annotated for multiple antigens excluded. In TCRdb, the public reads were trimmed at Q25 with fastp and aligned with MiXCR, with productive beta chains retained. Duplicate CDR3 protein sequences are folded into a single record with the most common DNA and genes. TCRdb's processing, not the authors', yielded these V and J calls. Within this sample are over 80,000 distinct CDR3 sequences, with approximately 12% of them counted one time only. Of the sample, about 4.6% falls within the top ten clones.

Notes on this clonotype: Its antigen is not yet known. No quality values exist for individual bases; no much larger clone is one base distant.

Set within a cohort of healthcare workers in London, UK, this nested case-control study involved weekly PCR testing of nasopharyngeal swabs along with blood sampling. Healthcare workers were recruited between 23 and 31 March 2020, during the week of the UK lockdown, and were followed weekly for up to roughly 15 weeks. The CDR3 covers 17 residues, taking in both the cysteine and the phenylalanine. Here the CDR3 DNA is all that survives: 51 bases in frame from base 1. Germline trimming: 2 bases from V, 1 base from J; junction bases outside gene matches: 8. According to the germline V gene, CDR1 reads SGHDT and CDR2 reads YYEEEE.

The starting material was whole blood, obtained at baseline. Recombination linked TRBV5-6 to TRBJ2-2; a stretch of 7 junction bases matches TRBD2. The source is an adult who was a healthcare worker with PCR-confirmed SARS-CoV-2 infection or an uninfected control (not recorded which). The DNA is TGTGCCAGCAGCTTCTCCGCGGGGGTAATGAACACCGGGGAGCTGTTTTTT. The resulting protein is CASSFSAGVMNTGELFF.